The 11 T cell receptor beta chains below come from one sample, sequenced in a study of shared clonotypes between healthy human individuals. This table comes from immunoSEQ multiplex PCR, and its TCRdb copy is limited to in-frame clones, with some not included. The data hold some 2,000,000 clones, with approximately 96% observed a single time. The sequenced sample was naive CD4+ T cells sorted from blood. This sample's subset: CD45RA+ positively selected. All receptors come from a man between 18 and 29 years old in good health.

The J gene is TRBJ1-3, the V gene TRBV7-2; the D is unclear. V lost 1 base and J 5 bases, leaving 3 bases between the germline ends. In germline, CDR1 is SGHTA, CDR2 FQGNSA. The CDR3 is 12 amino acids. CDR3 protein: CASSLDRNTIYF. In DNA, the CDR3 is TGTGCCAGCAGCTTAGATCGAAACACCATATATTTT.

The chain combines TRBV4-1 with TRBJ2-5; D gene ambiguous. This CDR3 contains 15 residues. Per the germline V gene, CDR1 is MGHRA and CDR2 is YSYEKL. V lost 0 bases and J lost 0, with 8 bases in between. CDR3 in amino acids: CASSQEGPYQETQYF. The CDR3 DNA reads as TGCGCCAGCAGCCAAGAGGGCCCTTACCAAGAGACCCAGTACTTC.

This sequence joins TRBV30 and TRBJ1-2, with D tentatively TRBD1 (5 bases). V was cut by 2 bases and J by 6 bases, with 19 bases left in between. The CDR3 is 15 amino acids. Germline V gene lookup returns CDR1 GTSNPN and CDR2 SVGIG (reference sequence). The CDR3 region is CAWSITLSGLNGYTF. The CDR3 DNA sequence: TGTGCCTGGAGTATAACCCTGTCAGGGCTGAATGGCTACACCTTC.

This clone was seen just once. The CDR3 DNA sequence: TGTGCCAGCAGTGAACAGGTGCCTGGGGCCAACGTCCTGACTTTC. It specifies CASSEQVPGANVLTF. V is TRBV2 and J is TRBJ2-6; D unresolved. The V gene lost 2 bases and the J gene lost 2 bases, with 7 bases spanning the gap. CDR1 SNHLY and CDR2 FYNNEI come from the germline V gene. The CDR3 covers 15 residues.

This chain uses TRBV5-1 with TRBJ1-3; the D gene is possibly TRBD1 (5 bases). V was trimmed by 2 bases and J by 2 bases, leaving 11 bases between them. The CDR3 extends over 15 amino acids. Germline V gene sequence: CDR1 SGHRS, CDR2 YFSETQ. The CDR3: CASSLGEATGNTIYF. The CDR3 coding sequence is TGCGCCAGCAGCTTAGGGGAAGCCACTGGAAACACCATATATTTT.

The rearrangement links TRBV7-9 to TRBJ1-6; 7 bases line up with TRBD1. This CDR3 has 14 amino acids. With 4 bases clipped from V and 9 bases from J, the junction kept 6 bases outside the gene matches. Germline CDR1 is SEHNR and CDR2 is FQNEAQ (reference sequence). The CDR3 nucleotides are TGTGCCAGCAGCTCTCAGGGGGGTACTTCACCCCTCCACTTT. It translates to CASSSQGGTSPLHF.

This chain joins TRBV5-1 and TRBJ2-7, with D perhaps TRBD1 (6 bases). The CDR3 runs 16 residues. V dropped 0 bases and J dropped 3 bases, with 16 bases sitting between them. Looked up from germline, CDR1 is SGHRS and CDR2 is YFSETQ. This CDR3 reads CASSLVRGTGNYEQYF. The CDR3, as DNA: TGCGCCAGCAGCTTGGTGAGAGGTACAGGGAACTACGAGCAGTACTTC.

The chain joins TRBV6-1 to TRBJ1-5, with 8 positions matching TRBD1. There are 14 residues in the CDR3. Germline CDR1 MNHNS, CDR2 SASEGT. Unmatched junction bases numbered 4, after V lost 7 bases and J lost 2 bases. The CDR3 DNA reads as TGTGCCAGCAACGGACAGGGAGGCAATCAGCCCCAGCATTTT. Amino acids: CASNGQGGNQPQHF.

This chain links TRBV10-3 with TRBJ2-3; 8 positions agree with TRBD2. J was trimmed by 1 base and V by 3 bases; bases with no gene match: 3. Germline V gene sequence: CDR1 ENHRY, CDR2 SYGVKD. This CDR3 region has 15 residues. In DNA form, the CDR3 reads TGTGCCATCAGTGAAAGAGCGGGAGGCACAGATACGCAGTATTTT. Residues: CAISERAGGTDTQYF.

This rearrangement joins TRBV4-2 to TRBJ1-2, with a possible D match to TRBD1 (5 bases). The germline V gene has CDR1 LGHNA and CDR2 YNFKEQ. V lost 1 base and J lost 0, with 15 bases in between. The CDR3 sequence is 17 residues long. The CDR3 DNA is TGTGCCAGCAGCCAAGGTGACGGCAGGGCCACTAACTATGGCTACACCTTC. Protein sequence: CASSQGDGRATNYGYTF.

The chain couples TRBV7-9 to TRBJ2-5; D perhaps matches TRBD1 (6 bases). CDR1 is SEHNR and CDR2 is FQNEAQ in the germline V gene (reference sequence). Trimming pared 1 base from V and 1 base from J, leaving 10 bases between. CDR3 length equals 15 residues. CDR3 coding DNA: TGTGCCAGCAGCTTAGGGAGAGGGGGCCAAGAGACCCAGTACTTC. Translation gives CASSLGRGGQETQYF.